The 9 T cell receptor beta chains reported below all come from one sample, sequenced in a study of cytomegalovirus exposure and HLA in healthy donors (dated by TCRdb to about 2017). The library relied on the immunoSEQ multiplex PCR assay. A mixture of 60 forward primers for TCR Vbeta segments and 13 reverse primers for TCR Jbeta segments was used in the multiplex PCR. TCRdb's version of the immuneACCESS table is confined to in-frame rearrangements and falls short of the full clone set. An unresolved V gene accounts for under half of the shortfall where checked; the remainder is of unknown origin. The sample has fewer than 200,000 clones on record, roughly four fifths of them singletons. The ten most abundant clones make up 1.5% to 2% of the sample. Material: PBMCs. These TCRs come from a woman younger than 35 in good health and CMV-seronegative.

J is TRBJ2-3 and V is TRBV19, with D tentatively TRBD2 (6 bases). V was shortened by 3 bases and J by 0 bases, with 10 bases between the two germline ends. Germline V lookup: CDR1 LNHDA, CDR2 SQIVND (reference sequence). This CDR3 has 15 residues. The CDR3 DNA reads TGTGCCAGTAGTATCTTCGGGAGTAGCACAGATACGCAGTATTTT. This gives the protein CASSIFGSSTDTQYF.

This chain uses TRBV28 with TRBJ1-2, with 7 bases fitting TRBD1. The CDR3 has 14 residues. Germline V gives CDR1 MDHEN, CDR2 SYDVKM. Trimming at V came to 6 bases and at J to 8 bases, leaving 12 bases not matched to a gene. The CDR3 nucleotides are TGTGCCAGCAGCCGGGACAGTTCTCTTAGGGGCTACACCTTC. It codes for CASSRDSSLRGYTF.

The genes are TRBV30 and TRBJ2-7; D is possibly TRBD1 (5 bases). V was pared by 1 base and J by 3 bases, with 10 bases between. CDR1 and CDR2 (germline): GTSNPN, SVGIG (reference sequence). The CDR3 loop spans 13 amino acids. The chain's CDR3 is CAWSGGRGYEQYF. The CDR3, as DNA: TGTGCCTGGAGTGGCGGTAGGGGCTACGAGCAGTACTTC.

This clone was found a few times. The DNA of the CDR3 is TGTGCCAGCAGTGAAGTCTCCGGTCGCCGCGGCTATCCAACGTGGAATGAGCAGTTCTTC. Translation gives CASSEVSGRRGYPTWNEQFF. The V and J genes are TRBV6-1 and TRBJ2-1; D gene ambiguous. V lost 1 base to trimming and J lost 7 bases, with 29 bases between them. There are 20 residues in the CDR3. Germline assignment: CDR1 MNHNS and CDR2 SASEGT.

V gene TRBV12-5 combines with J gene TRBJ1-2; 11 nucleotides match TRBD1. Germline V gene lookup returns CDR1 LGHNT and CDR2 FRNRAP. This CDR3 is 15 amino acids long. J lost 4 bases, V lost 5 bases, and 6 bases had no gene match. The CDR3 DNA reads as TGTGCTAGTGGTCCCTGGACAGGGGGCTTCTATGGCTACACCTTC. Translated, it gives CASGPWTGGFYGYTF.

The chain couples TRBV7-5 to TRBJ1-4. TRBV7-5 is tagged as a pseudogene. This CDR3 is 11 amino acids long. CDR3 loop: CARSLMRKLFF. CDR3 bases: TGTGCCAGAAGCTTAATGCGGAAACTGTTTTTT.

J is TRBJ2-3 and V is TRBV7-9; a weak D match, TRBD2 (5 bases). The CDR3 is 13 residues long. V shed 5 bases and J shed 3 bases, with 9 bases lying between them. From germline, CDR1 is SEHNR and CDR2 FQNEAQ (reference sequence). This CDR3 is CASSPGMTDTQYF. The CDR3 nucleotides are TGTGCCAGCAGCCCCGGGATGACAGATACGCAGTATTTT.

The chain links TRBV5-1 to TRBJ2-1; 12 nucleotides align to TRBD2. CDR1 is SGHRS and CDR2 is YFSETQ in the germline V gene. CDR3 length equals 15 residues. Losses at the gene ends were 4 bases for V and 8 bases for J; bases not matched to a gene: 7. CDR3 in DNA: TGCGCCAGCAGCATCGGACTAGCGGGAAGCCATGAGCAGTTCTTC. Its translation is CASSIGLAGSHEQFF.

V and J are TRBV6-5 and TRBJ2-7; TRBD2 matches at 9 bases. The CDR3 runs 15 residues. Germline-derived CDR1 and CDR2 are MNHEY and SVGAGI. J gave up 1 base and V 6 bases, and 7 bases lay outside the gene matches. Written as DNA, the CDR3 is TGTGCCAGCAGACTAGCGGGTGGACGATCCTACGAGCAGTACTTC. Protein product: CASRLAGGRSYEQYF.